This T cell receptor (beta chain) was identified in a study of blood T cell repertoires in COVID-19. Sequencing was performed with immunoSEQ multiplex PCR; in TCRdb, only in-frame clones are kept and a portion is missing. Counted here are under 350,000 clones, more than 85% occurring once; the ten biggest clones make up roughly 1.3%. There are 14 residues in the CDR3. V lost 3 bases, J lost 0 bases, and 11 bases lay in between. From germline, CDR1 is GTSNPN and CDR2 SVGIG (reference sequence). The sample consisted of peripheral blood. This sequence originates from a man between 65 and 85 years old with acute or convalescent COVID-19. The chain links TRBV30 to TRBJ1-2, with D perhaps matching TRBD1 (5 bases). The CDR3 reads CAWRADIANYGYTF. The CDR3 DNA sequence: TGTGCCTGGAGGGCGGACATCGCTAACTATGGCTACACCTTC.